This T cell receptor (beta chain) was captured by sequencing in a study of blood T cell repertoires in COVID-19. Study as a whole: Sites in the United States, Italy and Spain provided acute and convalescent COVID-19 samples. The analysed material was cDNA or gDNA that came from T cells, B-cell-depleted T cells, or PBMCs.

Original methodology: Amplifying reference gene primers gave estimates of nucleated cell counts. Assay: immunoSEQ multiplex PCR; the TCRdb copy retains only in-frame clones and omits some. V and J calls and clone size come straight from that table; D and trimming were deduced from the DNA. The sample has under 350,000 clones, roughly 90% seen once. Trimming removed 11 bases from V and 5 bases from J; junction bases left unmatched: 13. The CDR3 has 14 residues. In germline, CDR1 is SEHNR, CDR2 FQNEAQ (reference sequence). Recovery among Cohort 3 donors was established by two negative PCRs, clearance, or symptom resolution.

The receptor was isolated from a woman in her thirties or forties who had recovered from COVID-19. Material: PBMCs or T cells enriched from blood (not recorded which). This chain links TRBV7-9 with TRBJ1-1; 8 bases agree with TRBD1. In DNA, the CDR3 is TGTGCCGTGGGGGGACAGGCACCTTATACTGAAGCTTTCTTT. As protein: CAVGGQAPYTEAFF. The variable domain in full, with the rest retrieved from reference TRBV7-9 and TRBJ1-1, is DTGVSQNPRHKITKRGQNVTFRCDPISEHNRLYWYRQTLGQGPEFLTYFQNEAQLEKSRLLSDRFSAERPKGSFSTLEIQRTEQGDSAMYLCAVGGQAPYTEAFFGQGTRLTVV.